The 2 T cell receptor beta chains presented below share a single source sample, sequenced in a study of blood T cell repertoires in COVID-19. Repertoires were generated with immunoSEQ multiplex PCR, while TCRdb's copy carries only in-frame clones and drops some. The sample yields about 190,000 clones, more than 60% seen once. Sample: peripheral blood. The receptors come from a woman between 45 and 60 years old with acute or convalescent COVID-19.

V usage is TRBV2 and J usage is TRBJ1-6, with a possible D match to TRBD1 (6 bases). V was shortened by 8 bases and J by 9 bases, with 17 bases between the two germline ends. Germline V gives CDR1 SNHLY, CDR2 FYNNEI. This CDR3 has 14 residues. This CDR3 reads CASREQGRGSPLHF. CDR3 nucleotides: TGTGCCAGCCGCGAACAGGGCAGGGGTTCACCCCTCCACTTT.

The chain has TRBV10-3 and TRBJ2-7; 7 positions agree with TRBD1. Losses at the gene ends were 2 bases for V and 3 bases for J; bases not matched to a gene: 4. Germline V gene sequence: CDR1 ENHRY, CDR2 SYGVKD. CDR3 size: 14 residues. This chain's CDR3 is CAISEMHRGYEQYF. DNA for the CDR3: TGTGCCATCAGTGAGATGCACAGGGGCTACGAGCAGTACTTC.